A single sample is the source of the 32 T cell receptor beta chains below, sequenced in a study of T cell changes during pregnancy in multiple sclerosis. The table came from immunoSEQ multiplex PCR; TCRdb's copy has only in-frame clones and leaves some out. There are about 76,000 clones in the sample; 93% occur only once, and more than 2.5% lies in the top ten. Source: peripheral blood, taken in the second trimester of pregnancy. The source is a female donor with multiple sclerosis, enrolled in a pregnancy study.

The count of this clone is one. This chain links TRBV6-1 with TRBJ2-3; tentative D call: TRBD2 (5 bases). Trimming took off 8 bases at V and 7 bases at J, with 16 bases between the two ends. In germline, CDR1 is MNHNS, CDR2 SASEGT. The CDR3 sequence is 13 residues long. CDR3 loop: CASGEDEGYTQYF. CDR3 in DNA: TGTGCCAGCGGAGAGGACGAGGGCTATACGCAGTATTTT.

The genes are TRBV6-5 and TRBJ2-7, with D tentatively TRBD2 (7 bases). Germline CDR1 MNHEY, CDR2 SVGAGI. The V gene lost 8 bases and the J gene lost 0 bases, with 14 bases spanning the gap. The CDR3 runs to 14 residues. As DNA, the CDR3 is TGTGCCAGCGCAAGGGGGGGGGCCTCCTACGAGCAGTACTTC. Amino acids: CASARGGASYEQYF.

The chain links TRBV9 to TRBJ1-2; no reliable D call. Germline CDR1 reads SGDLS; CDR2 reads YYNGEE. This CDR3 region has 14 residues. The V end lost 0 bases, the J end lost 10 bases, and 16 bases lay between the germline ends. CDR3 region: CASSVDPGGGAYTF. CDR3 DNA: TGTGCCAGCAGCGTAGATCCGGGAGGAGGCGCCTACACCTTC.

The chain links TRBV9 to TRBJ2-1, with D possibly being TRBD2 (5 bases). The CDR3 is 12 residues long. The germline V gene has CDR1 SGDLS and CDR2 YYNGEE. The V end lost 5 bases, the J end lost 6 bases, and 9 bases lay between the germline ends. The CDR3 DNA reads TGTGCCAGCAGGGGTGAGGGCAATGAGCAGTTCTTC. Translation: CASRGEGNEQFF. Full variable domain (rest looked up from reference TRBV9 and TRBJ2-1): DSGVTQTPKHLITATGQRVTLRCSPRSGDLSVYWYQQSLDQGLQFLIQYYNGEERAKGNILERFSAQQFPDLHSELNLSSLELGDSALYFCASRGEGNEQFFGPGTRLTVL.

The rearrangement links TRBV13 to TRBJ2-7; 9 nucleotides match TRBD1. The CDR3 totals 14 residues. Germline V CDR1 and CDR2: PRHDT, FYEKMQ (reference sequence). The trim removed 5 bases at V and 6 bases at J, leaving 8 bases unmatched. CDR3 residues: CASSQGQGRREQYF. The CDR3 DNA is TGTGCCAGCAGCCAGGGACAGGGCCGCCGCGAGCAGTACTTC. The full variable domain, with the rest looked up from reference TRBV13 and TRBJ2-7, is AAGVIQSPRHLIKEKRETATLKCYPIPRHDTVYWYQQGPGQDPQFLISFYEKMQSDKGSIPDRFSAQQFSDYHSELNMSSLELGDSALYFCASSQGQGRREQYFGPGTRLTVT.

This chain connects TRBV19 to TRBJ1-2; D is unresolved. CDR3 length: 19 amino acids. Germline CDR1 LNHDA, CDR2 SQIVND (reference sequence). V was clipped by 1 base and J by 2 bases, with 23 bases between them. The CDR3 loop is CASSIVLAQDLLINYGYTF. CDR3 in DNA: TGTGCCAGTAGTATAGTGTTGGCGCAGGATCTCCTGATAAACTATGGCTACACCTTC.

This clone was detected once. J is TRBJ1-2 and V is TRBV7-9; 8 nucleotides agree with TRBD1. The CDR3 covers 14 residues. After removal of 0 bases from V and 11 bases from J, the junction contained 8 bases not matched to a gene. Germline-derived CDR1 and CDR2 are SEHNR and FQNEAQ (reference sequence). CDR3 coding DNA: TGTGCCAGCAGCTTAGCGGGGACAGGCCGCGGGTACACCTTC. Its protein is CASSLAGTGRGYTF.

The rearrangement links TRBV7-6 to TRBJ2-5; a weak D match, TRBD1 (6 bases). The CDR3 loop spans 13 amino acids. V was clipped by 5 bases and J by 5 bases, with 12 bases between them. Germline-derived CDR1 and CDR2 are SGHVS and FNYEAQ. Here the CDR3 reads CASSLQGWETQYF. CDR3 DNA sequence: TGTGCCAGCAGCCTACAGGGTTGGGAGACCCAGTACTTC.

This chain uses TRBV30 with TRBJ2-7; possible D gene TRBD1, 6 bases. Per the germline V gene, CDR1 is GTSNPN and CDR2 is SVGIG (reference sequence). CDR3 size: 11 residues. The V and J ends lost 5 bases and 5 bases respectively, with 10 bases between them. The CDR3 protein is CAWEQGNEQYF. As DNA, the CDR3 is TGTGCCTGGGAACAGGGTAACGAGCAGTACTTC.

This chain connects TRBV5-1 to TRBJ1-3; D call uncertain. The CDR3 sequence is 14 residues long. With 4 bases removed from V and 0 bases from J, the gap between germline ends came to 8 bases. Germline CDR1 and CDR2: SGHRS and YFSETQ. CDR3 sequence (DNA): TGCGCCAGCAGCGGAGGGATCTCTGGAAACACCATATATTTT. Its protein is CASSGGISGNTIYF.

This rearrangement joins TRBV6-1 to TRBJ1-5; D possibly corresponds to TRBD1 (5 bases). The CDR3 loop spans 15 amino acids. Germline lookup yields CDR1 MNHNS and CDR2 SASEGT. V dropped 0 bases and J dropped 7 bases, with 13 bases sitting between them. CDR3 bases: TGTGCCAGCAGTGAAGCGGGGGGATCGATCCAGCCCCAGCATTTT. This sequence encodes CASSEAGGSIQPQHF.

The chain couples TRBV19 to TRBJ2-1; 7 nucleotides align to TRBD1. The CDR3 length is 15 residues. Germline CDR1 LNHDA, CDR2 SQIVND (reference sequence). V was clipped by 7 bases and J by 7 bases; unmatched bases: 13. The CDR3 bases are TGTGCCAGTAATCCCGGACAGGCCGTTACGAATGAGCAGTTCTTC. It codes for CASNPGQAVTNEQFF.

A note on this clone: Other nucleotide sequences in the sample specify the same CDR3. This rearrangement joins TRBV27 to TRBJ2-3; D call uncertain. The V end lost 3 bases, the J end lost 6 bases, and 4 bases lay between the germline ends. Germline V gives CDR1 MNHEY, CDR2 SMNVEV (reference sequence). The CDR3 covers 11 residues. This CDR3 reads CASSFLDTQYF. The CDR3 DNA follows: TGTGCCAGCAGTTTTCTCGATACGCAGTATTTT.

This rearrangement joins TRBV5-1 to TRBJ2-7; TRBD1 is a possible D gene (5 bases). This CDR3 comprises 12 residues. CDR1 SGHRS and CDR2 YFSETQ come from the germline V gene. With 0 bases removed from V and 5 bases from J, the gap between germline ends came to 6 bases. This CDR3 is CASSLAGNEQYF. CDR3 in DNA: TGCGCCAGCAGCTTGGCAGGGAACGAGCAGTACTTC. Complete variable domain (other parts from reference TRBV5-1 and TRBJ2-7): KAGVTQTPRYLIKTRGQQVTLSCSPISGHRSVSWYQQTPGQGLQFLFEYFSETQRNKGNFPGRFSGRQFSNSRSEMNVSTLELGDSALYLCASSLAGNEQYFGPGTRLTVT.

The genes are TRBV9 and TRBJ2-2, with D perhaps TRBD1 (5 bases). V lost 0 bases and J 0 bases, leaving 9 bases between the germline ends. The germline CDR1 and CDR2 sequences are SGDLS and YYNGEE. The CDR3 totals 16 residues. Written as DNA, the CDR3 is TGTGCCAGCAGCGTAGCCGCAGGGACGAACACCGGGGAGCTGTTTTTT. This sequence encodes CASSVAAGTNTGELFF.

The rearrangement links TRBV7-9 to TRBJ1-2; the D is unclear. Looked up from germline, CDR1 is SEHNR and CDR2 is FQNEAQ (reference sequence). This CDR3 region has 14 residues. V lost 5 bases and J lost 5, with 15 bases in between. CDR3 in amino acids: CASSHAGSDYGYTF. The CDR3 DNA follows: TGTGCCAGCAGCCATGCGGGGTCCGATTATGGCTACACCTTC.

This chain connects TRBV14 to TRBJ2-7, with D hard to call. Trimming stripped 0 bases from V and 9 bases from J, with 9 bases between. The CDR3 has 12 amino acids. Germline V gene sequence: CDR1 SGHDN, CDR2 FVKESK. CDR3 protein: CASSQDLERQYF. Here the CDR3 DNA reads TGTGCCAGCAGCCAAGATCTAGAGAGGCAGTACTTC. The full variable domain, rest sourced from reference TRBV14 and TRBJ2-7, is EAGVTQFPSHSVIEKGQTVTLRCDPISGHDNLYWYRRVMGKEIKFLLHFVKESKQDESGMPNNRFLAERTGGTYSTLKVQPAELEDSGVYFCASSQDLERQYFGPGTRLTVT.

DNA for the CDR3: TGTGCCAGCAGTTACGAGGGTGGGATCTATGGCTACACCTTC. This codes for CASSYEGGIYGYTF. This chain connects TRBV6-5 to TRBJ1-2; D unresolved. Deletions cut 2 bases from V and 4 bases from J, with 11 bases between. The CDR3 extends over 14 amino acids. CDR1 is MNHEY, CDR2 SVGAGI, per germline.

This chain uses TRBV2 with TRBJ1-1, with D perhaps matching TRBD1 (5 bases). Per the germline V gene, CDR1 is SNHLY and CDR2 is FYNNEI. Trimming removed 6 bases at V and 1 base at J, with 21 bases between. CDR3 length: 17 amino acids. The CDR3, as DNA: TGTGCCAGCAGCCCCACAGGTGGTCAGGCGTCGAACACTGAAGCTTTCTTT. It encodes CASSPTGGQASNTEAFF.

This clone is a singleton in its sample. The chain has TRBV9 and TRBJ1-2; D unresolved. The CDR3 is 15 residues long. Germline CDR1 reads SGDLS; CDR2 reads YYNGEE. Trimming cost V 0 bases and J 0 bases, with 9 bases left between them. The CDR3 here is CASSVGVFSNYGYTF. In nucleotides, the CDR3 is TGTGCCAGCAGCGTAGGTGTGTTCTCTAACTATGGCTACACCTTC.

This sequence joins TRBV30 and TRBJ1-1, with 7 bases identical to TRBD1. CDR3 length: 13 residues. In germline, CDR1 is GTSNPN, CDR2 SVGIG (reference sequence). Unmatched junction bases numbered 7, after V lost 3 bases and J lost 6 bases. CDR3 bases: TGTGCCTGGAGAACCACAGGGGAAGCTGAAGCTTTCTTT. Translation: CAWRTTGEAEAFF.

The chain links TRBV7-9 to TRBJ1-1, with 8 positions matching TRBD1. Trimming at V came to 1 base and at J to 5 bases, leaving 3 bases not matched to a gene. This CDR3 is 14 amino acids long. Per the germline V gene, CDR1 is SEHNR and CDR2 is FQNEAQ (reference sequence). CDR3 residues: CASSLGQGSTEAFF. The CDR3 DNA reads TGTGCCAGCAGCTTAGGACAGGGGAGTACTGAAGCTTTCTTT.

This chain joins TRBV10-2 and TRBJ2-2; possibly TRBD2 for D (6 bases). Germline CDR1 reads WSHSY; CDR2 reads SAAADI. The length of the CDR3 is 14 residues. Trimming took 7 bases from V and 4 from J, leaving 13 bases between them. In DNA, the CDR3 is TGCGCCAGCAAGGGCGGGGCTGGCACCGGGGAGCTGTTTTTT. Encoded protein: CASKGGAGTGELFF.

The rearrangement joins TRBV11-2 to TRBJ1-2, with 12 bases fitting TRBD1. The V gene end was trimmed by 7 bases and the J gene end by 4 bases; junction bases not matched to a gene: 7. This CDR3 spans 15 amino acids. The germline CDR1 and CDR2 sequences are SGHAT and FQNNGV. CDR3 amino acids: CASNPGTGGSYGYTF. CDR3 bases: TGTGCCAGCAACCCCGGGACAGGGGGCTCCTATGGCTACACCTTC.

This clone was seen just once. This rearrangement joins TRBV19 to TRBJ1-2; D is uncertain. The CDR3 contains 11 residues. Germline CDR1 is LNHDA and CDR2 is SQIVND (reference sequence). With 7 bases removed from V and 8 bases from J, the gap between germline ends came to 11 bases. CDR3 bases: TGTGCCAGTACGCGAGGGTACGGCTACACCTTC. Its protein product is CASTRGYGYTF.

The rearrangement links TRBV6-1 to TRBJ2-5; the match to TRBD2 covers 10 bases. This CDR3 comprises 16 residues. The V gene end was trimmed by 4 bases and the J gene end by 2 bases; junction bases not matched to a gene: 7. Germline V gives CDR1 MNHNS, CDR2 SASEGT. The CDR3 region is CASSVSGGVIQETQYF. DNA of the CDR3: TGTGCCAGCAGTGTAAGCGGGGGGGTAATTCAAGAGACCCAGTACTTC.

The chain employs TRBV12-5 and TRBJ1-5; tentative D call: TRBD1 (6 bases). V gave up 0 bases and J gave up 0 bases, with 12 bases separating them. The CDR3 has 17 amino acids. CDR1 is LGHNT, CDR2 FRNRAP, per germline. The CDR3 sequence is CASGLVIGTNSNQPQHF. CDR3 in DNA: TGTGCTAGTGGTTTGGTGATTGGGACAAATAGCAATCAGCCCCAGCATTTT.

This rearrangement joins TRBV10-3 to TRBJ2-7, with TRBD1 as a possible D gene (6 bases). Germline CDR1 ENHRY, CDR2 SYGVKD. The CDR3 loop spans 15 amino acids. V was pared by 2 bases and J by 7 bases, with 18 bases between. CDR3 DNA sequence: TGTGCCATCAGTGAGGGTGGGGGCCCACCCGAGGAGCAGTACTTC. It is translated as CAISEGGGPPEEQYF.

The chain carries TRBV4-1 and TRBJ2-3, with a weak D call TRBD1 (5 bases). Germline V gene data show CDR1 as MGHRA and CDR2 as YSYEKL. V lost 3 bases, J lost 2 bases, and 12 bases lay in between. CDR3 length: 15 residues. DNA of the CDR3: TGCGCCAGCAGCCAGAGACGACAGACCACAGATACGCAGTATTTT. Protein product: CASSQRRQTTDTQYF.

The genes are TRBV19 and TRBJ2-7; TRBD1 aligns across 11 bases. V was clipped by 10 bases and J by 3 bases; unmatched bases: 8. The length of the CDR3 is 14 residues. CDR1 LNHDA and CDR2 SQIVND come from the germline V gene (reference sequence). Here the CDR3 reads CATTAGTGGYEQYF. DNA of the CDR3: TGTGCCACCACAGCCGGGACAGGGGGCTACGAGCAGTACTTC.

The chain joins TRBV6-4 to TRBJ1-4; 7 nucleotides agree with TRBD1. The CDR3 covers 15 residues. The trim removed 5 bases at V and 4 bases at J, leaving 7 bases unmatched. Germline CDR1 MRHNA, CDR2 SNTAGT. The CDR3 is CASSPTGAGNEKLFF. In nucleotides, the CDR3 is TGTGCCAGCAGTCCCACAGGGGCCGGTAATGAAAAACTGTTTTTT.

This clone was seen only a few times. The chain is built from TRBV6-6 and TRBJ2-3, with D uncertain. Germline values: CDR1 MNHNY, CDR2 SVGAGI (reference sequence). The CDR3 loop spans 14 amino acids. Trimming removed 2 bases at V and 3 bases at J, with 9 bases between. The chain's CDR3 is CASSYPLETDTQYF. The CDR3 coding sequence is TGTGCCAGCAGTTACCCCCTTGAGACAGATACGCAGTATTTT.